What follows are 4 T cell receptor beta chains derived from one specimen sequenced in a study of CD8+CD57+ T cells in acquired aplastic anemia. Researchers used genomic DNA as the template to profile TCR beta VDJ and CDR3. TCRdb fed the reads into MiXCR, producing one record per CDR3 protein. The top ten hold 1% to 1.5% of the sample, which has around 290,000 distinct CDR3 sequences, 50% to 65% seen once. The sequenced patients had an expansion of CD8+CD57+ cells seen by flow cytometry. Sample: sorted CD4+, CD8+, or CD8+CD57+ T cells (not recorded which) from PBMCs. The source is a human donor with aplastic anemia.

The rearrangement links TRBV7-8 to TRBJ1-4; D not resolved. Germline V gives CDR1 SGHVS, CDR2 FQNEAQ. This CDR3 is 12 amino acids long. The germline V and J ends were trimmed by 4 bases and 8 bases, with 8 bases remaining between them. The CDR3 sequence is CASSSLGEKLFF. In DNA, the CDR3 is TGTGCCAGCAGCTCCCTAGGGGAAAAACTGTTTTTT. The complete variable domain, with remaining parts taken from reference TRBV7-8 and TRBJ1-4, reads GAGVSQSPRYKVAKRGQDVALRCDPISGHVSLFWYQQALGQGPEFLTYFQNEAQLDKSGLPSDRFFAERPEGSVSTLKIQRTQQEDSAVYLCASSSLGEKLFFGSGTQLSVL.

This sequence joins TRBV7-3 and TRBJ2-5; 9 positions agree with TRBD2. Germline V CDR1 and CDR2: SGHTA, FQGTGA. V was pared by 5 bases and J by 5 bases, with 12 bases of the junction left unmatched. The CDR3 sequence is 16 residues long. The CDR3 DNA follows: TGTGCCAGCAGCCCGACCCTAGCGGGACTAGGGGAGACCCAGTACTTC. This gives the protein CASSPTLAGLGETQYF.

This clonotype was observed at least ten times. The chain employs TRBV5-1 and TRBJ2-5; 10 nucleotides align to TRBD2. Germline V gene data show CDR1 as SGHRS and CDR2 as YFSETQ. CDR3 size: 17 residues. The V and J ends lost 0 bases and 3 bases, in that order; junction bases with no gene match: 8. Written as DNA, the CDR3 is TGCGCCAGCAGCTTGGCTCCTAGCGGGAGAACAAAAGAGACCCAGTACTTC. Its protein product is CASSLAPSGRTKETQYF.

This clonotype showed up many times. This chain joins TRBV3-1 and TRBJ2-5, with D tentatively TRBD1 (7 bases). The V end was cut by 3 bases, the J end by 2 bases, with 13 bases between. In germline, CDR1 is LGHDT, CDR2 YNNKEL (reference sequence). The CDR3 has 15 amino acids. CDR3 bases: TGTGCCAGCAGCCAGACGACAGGGAGGCAAGAGACCCAGTACTTC. Translation gives CASSQTTGRQETQYF.